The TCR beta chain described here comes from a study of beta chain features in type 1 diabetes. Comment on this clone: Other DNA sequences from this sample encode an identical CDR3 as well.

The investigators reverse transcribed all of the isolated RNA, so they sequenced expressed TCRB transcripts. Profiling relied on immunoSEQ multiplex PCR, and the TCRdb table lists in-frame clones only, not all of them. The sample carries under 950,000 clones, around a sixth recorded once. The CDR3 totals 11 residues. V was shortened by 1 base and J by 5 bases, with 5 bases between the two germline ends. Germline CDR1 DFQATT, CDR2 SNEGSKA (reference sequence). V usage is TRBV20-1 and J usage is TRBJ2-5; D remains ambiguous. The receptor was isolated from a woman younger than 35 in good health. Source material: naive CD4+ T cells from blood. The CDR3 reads CSARVSETQYF. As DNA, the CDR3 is TGCAGTGCTAGAGTATCTGAGACCCAGTACTTC.